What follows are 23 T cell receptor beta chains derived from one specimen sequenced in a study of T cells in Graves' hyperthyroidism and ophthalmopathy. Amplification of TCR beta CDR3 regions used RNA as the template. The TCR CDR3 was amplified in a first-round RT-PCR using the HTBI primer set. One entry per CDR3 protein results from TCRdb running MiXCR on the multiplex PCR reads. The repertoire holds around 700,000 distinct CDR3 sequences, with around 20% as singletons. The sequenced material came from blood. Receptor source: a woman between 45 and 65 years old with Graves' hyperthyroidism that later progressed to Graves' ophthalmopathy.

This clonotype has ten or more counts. CDR3 region: CASSQGGGVGTEAFF. The CDR3 DNA reads as TGTGCCAGCAGCCAAGGTGGGGGGGTAGGGACTGAAGCTTTCTTT. The V and J genes are TRBV3-1 and TRBJ1-1; TRBD1 might be the D (5 bases). Germline CDR1 is LGHDT and CDR2 is YNNKEL (reference sequence). The CDR3 totals 15 residues. V was shortened by 1 base and J by 5 bases, with 14 bases between the two germline ends.

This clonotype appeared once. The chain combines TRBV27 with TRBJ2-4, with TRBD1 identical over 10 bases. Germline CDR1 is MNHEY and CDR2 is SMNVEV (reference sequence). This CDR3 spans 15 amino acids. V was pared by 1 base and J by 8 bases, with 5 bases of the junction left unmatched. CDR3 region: CASSLLRTGGDIQYF. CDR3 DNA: TGTGCCAGCAGTTTATTGAGGACAGGGGGGGACATTCAGTACTTC.

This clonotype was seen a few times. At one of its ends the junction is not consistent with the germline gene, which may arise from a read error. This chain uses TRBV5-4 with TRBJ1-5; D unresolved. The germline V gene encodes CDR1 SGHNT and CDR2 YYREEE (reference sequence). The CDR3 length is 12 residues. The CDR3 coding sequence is TGTGCCAGCAGGTTGGACAATCAGCCCCAGCATTTT. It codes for CASRLDNQPQHF.

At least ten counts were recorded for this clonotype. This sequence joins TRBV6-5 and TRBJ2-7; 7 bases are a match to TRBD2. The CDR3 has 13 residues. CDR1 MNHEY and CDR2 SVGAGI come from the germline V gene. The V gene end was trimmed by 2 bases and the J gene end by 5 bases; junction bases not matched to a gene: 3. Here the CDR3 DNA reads TGTGCCAGCAGTTACCGGGGAGGGAACGAGCAGTACTTC. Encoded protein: CASSYRGGNEQYF.

The CDR3 spells CASNPGGVYGYTF. The CDR3 nucleotides read TGTGCCAGTAACCCCGGAGGGGTCTATGGCTACACCTTC. This sequence joins TRBV19 and TRBJ1-2, with a possible D match to TRBD1 (5 bases). This CDR3 spans 13 amino acids. Trimming removed 7 bases at V and 4 bases at J, with 13 bases between. Looked up from germline, CDR1 is LNHDA and CDR2 is SQIVND (reference sequence).

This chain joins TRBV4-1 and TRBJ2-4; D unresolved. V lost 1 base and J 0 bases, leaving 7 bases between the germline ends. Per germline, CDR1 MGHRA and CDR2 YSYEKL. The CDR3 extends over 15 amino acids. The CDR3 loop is CASSQGGVAKNIQYF. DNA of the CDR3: TGCGCCAGCAGCCAAGGTGGTGTAGCCAAAAACATTCAGTACTTC.

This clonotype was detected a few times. CDR3 sequence reads: CASSRQDPNTEAFF. The CDR3 coding sequence is TGTGCCAGTAGCAGACAGGACCCAAACACTGAAGCTTTCTTT. The chain has TRBV19 and TRBJ1-1; perhaps TRBD1 as D (6 bases). The CDR3 is 14 amino acids. Trimming took 6 bases from V and 2 from J, leaving 13 bases between them. Germline CDR1 and CDR2: LNHDA and SQIVND (reference sequence).

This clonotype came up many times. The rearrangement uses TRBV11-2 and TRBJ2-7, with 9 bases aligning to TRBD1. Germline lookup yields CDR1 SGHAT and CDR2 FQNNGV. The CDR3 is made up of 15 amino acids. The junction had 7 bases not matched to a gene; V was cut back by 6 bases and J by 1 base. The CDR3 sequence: CASRSQGADSYEQYF. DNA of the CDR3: TGTGCCAGCAGGTCACAGGGGGCTGATTCCTACGAGCAGTACTTC. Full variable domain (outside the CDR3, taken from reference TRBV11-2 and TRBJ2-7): EAGVAQSPRYKIIEKRQSVAFWCNPISGHATLYWYQQILGQGPKLLIQFQNNGVVDDSQLPKDRFSAERLKGVDSTLKIQPAKLEDSAVYLCASRSQGADSYEQYFGPGTRLTVT.

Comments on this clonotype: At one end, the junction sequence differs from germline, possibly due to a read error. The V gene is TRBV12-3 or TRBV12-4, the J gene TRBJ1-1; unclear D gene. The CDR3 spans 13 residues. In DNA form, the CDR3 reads TGTGCCAGCAGTTTAGTGGGAGGCACTGAAGTTTTCTTT. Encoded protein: CASSLVGGTEVFF.

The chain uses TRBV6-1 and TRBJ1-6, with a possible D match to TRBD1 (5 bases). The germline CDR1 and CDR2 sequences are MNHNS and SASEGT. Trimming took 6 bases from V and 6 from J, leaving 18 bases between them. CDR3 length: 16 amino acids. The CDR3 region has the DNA TGTGCCAGCAGCCCTTACGGACAAGGTGGTAATTCACCCCTCCACTTT. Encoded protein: CASSPYGQGGNSPLHF.

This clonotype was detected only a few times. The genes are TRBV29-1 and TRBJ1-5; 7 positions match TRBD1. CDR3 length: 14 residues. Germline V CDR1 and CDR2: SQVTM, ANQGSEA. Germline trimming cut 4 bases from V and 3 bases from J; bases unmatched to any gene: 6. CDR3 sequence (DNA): TGCAGCGTTGTGGAGGGGACAGACAATCAGCCCCAGCATTTT. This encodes CSVVEGTDNQPQHF.

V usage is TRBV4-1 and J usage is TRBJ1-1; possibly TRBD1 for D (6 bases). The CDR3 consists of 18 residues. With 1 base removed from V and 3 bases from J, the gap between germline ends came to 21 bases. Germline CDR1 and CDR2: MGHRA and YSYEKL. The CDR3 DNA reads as TGCGCCAGCAGCCAAGCTTCGGGGGCGGGGGGCCGGGACACTGAAGCTTTCTTT. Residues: CASSQASGAGGRDTEAFF.

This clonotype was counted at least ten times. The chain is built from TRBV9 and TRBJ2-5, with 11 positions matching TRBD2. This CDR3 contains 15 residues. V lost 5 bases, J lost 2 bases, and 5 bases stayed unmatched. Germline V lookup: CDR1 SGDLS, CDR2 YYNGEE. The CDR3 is CASSRLAGQQETQYF. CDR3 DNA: TGTGCCAGCAGTAGACTAGCGGGGCAACAAGAGACCCAGTACTTC.

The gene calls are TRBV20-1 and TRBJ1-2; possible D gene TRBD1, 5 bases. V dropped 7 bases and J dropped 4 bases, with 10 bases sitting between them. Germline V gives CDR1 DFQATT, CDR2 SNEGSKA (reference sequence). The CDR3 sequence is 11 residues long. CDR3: CSVTESYGYTF. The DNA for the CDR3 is TGCAGTGTGACAGAGTCCTATGGCTACACCTTC.

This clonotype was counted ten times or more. The CDR3 sequence: CASSQSPGSLTDTQYF. The DNA of the CDR3 is TGTGCCAGCAGCCAAAGCCCCGGGTCGCTCACAGATACGCAGTATTTT. The chain is built from TRBV3-1 and TRBJ2-3; D ambiguous. Germline CDR1 is LGHDT and CDR2 is YNNKEL (reference sequence). CDR3 length: 16 residues. V dropped 2 bases and J dropped 2 bases, with 14 bases sitting between them.

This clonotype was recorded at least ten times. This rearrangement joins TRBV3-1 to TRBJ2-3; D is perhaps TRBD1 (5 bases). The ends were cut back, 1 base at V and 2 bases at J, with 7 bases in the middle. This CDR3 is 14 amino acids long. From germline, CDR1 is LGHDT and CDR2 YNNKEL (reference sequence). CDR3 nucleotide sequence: TGTGCCAGCAGCCAAGGACAGCTCACAGATACGCAGTATTTT. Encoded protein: CASSQGQLTDTQYF.

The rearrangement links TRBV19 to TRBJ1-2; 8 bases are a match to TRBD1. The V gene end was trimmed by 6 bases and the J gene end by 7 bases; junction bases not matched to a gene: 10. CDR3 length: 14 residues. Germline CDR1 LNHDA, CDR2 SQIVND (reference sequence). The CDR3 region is CASSSDRVARGYTF. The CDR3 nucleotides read TGTGCCAGTAGCTCGGACAGGGTGGCGCGTGGCTACACCTTC.

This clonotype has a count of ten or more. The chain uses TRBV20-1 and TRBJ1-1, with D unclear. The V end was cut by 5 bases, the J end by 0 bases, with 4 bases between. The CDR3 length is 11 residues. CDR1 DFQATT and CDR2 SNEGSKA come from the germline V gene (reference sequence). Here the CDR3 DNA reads TGCAGTGCTGAGATGAACACTGAAGCTTTCTTT. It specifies CSAEMNTEAFF.

CDR3 DNA sequence: TGCAGCGTTGATTGGCTAGCGGAACGCCAAGAGACCCAGTACTTC. Amino acid sequence: CSVDWLAERQETQYF. The chain recombines TRBV29-1 with TRBJ2-5; the match to TRBD2 covers 7 bases. The V gene's germline CDR1 is SQVTM and CDR2 ANQGSEA. The CDR3 runs to 15 residues. With V trimmed by 3 bases and J by 1 base, 8 bases remained unmatched.

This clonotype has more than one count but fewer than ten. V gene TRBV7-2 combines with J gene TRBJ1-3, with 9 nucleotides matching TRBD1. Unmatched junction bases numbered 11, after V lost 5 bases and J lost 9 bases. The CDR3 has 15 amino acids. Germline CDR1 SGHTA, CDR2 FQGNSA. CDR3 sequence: CASSVDRGVLGTIYF. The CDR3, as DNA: TGTGCCAGCAGCGTCGACAGGGGGGTGCTCGGCACCATATATTTT. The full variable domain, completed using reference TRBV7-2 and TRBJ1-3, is GAGVSQSPSNKVTEKGKDVELRCDPISGHTALYWYRQSLGQGLEFLIYFQGNSAPDKSGLPSDRFSAERTGGSVSTLTIQRTQQEDSAVYLCASSVDRGVLGTIYFGEGSWLTVV.

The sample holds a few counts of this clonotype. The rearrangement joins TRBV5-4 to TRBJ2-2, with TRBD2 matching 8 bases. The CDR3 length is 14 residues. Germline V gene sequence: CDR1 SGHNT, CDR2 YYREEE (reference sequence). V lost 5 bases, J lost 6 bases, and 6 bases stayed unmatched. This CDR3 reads CASSLAGIAGELFF. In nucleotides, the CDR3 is TGTGCCAGCAGTTTAGCGGGGATCGCCGGGGAGCTGTTTTTT.

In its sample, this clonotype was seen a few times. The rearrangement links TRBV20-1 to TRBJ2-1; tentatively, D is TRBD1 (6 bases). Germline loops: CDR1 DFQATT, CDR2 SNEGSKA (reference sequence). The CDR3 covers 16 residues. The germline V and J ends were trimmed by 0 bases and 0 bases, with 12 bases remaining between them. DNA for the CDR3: TGCAGTGCTAGAGATCCGGACAGCAGCTCCTACAATGAGCAGTTCTTC. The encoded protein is CSARDPDSSSYNEQFF.

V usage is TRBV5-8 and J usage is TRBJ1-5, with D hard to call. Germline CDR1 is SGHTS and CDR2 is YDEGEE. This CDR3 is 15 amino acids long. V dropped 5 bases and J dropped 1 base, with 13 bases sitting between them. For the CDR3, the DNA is TGTGCCAGCAGTATAGGGTTGAGGAGCAATCAGCCCCAGCATTTT. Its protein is CASSIGLRSNQPQHF.